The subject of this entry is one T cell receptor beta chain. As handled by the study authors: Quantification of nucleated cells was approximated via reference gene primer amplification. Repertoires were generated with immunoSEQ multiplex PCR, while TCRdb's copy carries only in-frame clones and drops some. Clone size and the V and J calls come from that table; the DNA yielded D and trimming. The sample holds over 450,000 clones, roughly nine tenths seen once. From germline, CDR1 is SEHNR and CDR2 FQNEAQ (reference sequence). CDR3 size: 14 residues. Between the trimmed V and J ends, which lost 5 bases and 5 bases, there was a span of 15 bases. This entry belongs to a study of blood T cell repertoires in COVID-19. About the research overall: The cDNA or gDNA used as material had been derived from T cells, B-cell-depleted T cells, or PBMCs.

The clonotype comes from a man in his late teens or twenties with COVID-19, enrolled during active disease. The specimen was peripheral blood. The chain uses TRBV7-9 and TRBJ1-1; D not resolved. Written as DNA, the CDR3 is TGTGCCAGCAGCCCCTGGAGGCGGGAGACTGAAGCTTTCTTT. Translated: CASSPWRRETEAFF.